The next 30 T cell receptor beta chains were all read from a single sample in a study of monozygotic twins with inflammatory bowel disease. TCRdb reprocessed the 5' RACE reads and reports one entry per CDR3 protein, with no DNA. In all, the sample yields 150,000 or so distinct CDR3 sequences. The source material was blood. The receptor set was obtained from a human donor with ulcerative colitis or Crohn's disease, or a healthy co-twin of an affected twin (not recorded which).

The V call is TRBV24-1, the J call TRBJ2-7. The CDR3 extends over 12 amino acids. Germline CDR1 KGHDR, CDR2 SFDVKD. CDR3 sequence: CATSDFGWEQYF.

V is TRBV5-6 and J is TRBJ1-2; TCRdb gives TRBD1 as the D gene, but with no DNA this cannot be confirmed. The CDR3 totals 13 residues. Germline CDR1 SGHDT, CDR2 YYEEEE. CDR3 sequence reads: CASSQTGHLGYTF.

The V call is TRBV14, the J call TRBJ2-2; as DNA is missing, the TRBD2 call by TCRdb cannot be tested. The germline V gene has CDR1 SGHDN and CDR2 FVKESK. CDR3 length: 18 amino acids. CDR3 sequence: CASSQDPSGTTNTGELFF.

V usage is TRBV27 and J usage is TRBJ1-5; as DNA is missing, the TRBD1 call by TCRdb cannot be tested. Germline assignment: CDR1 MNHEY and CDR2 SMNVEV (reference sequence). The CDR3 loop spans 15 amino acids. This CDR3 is CASSPRTPSNQPQHF.

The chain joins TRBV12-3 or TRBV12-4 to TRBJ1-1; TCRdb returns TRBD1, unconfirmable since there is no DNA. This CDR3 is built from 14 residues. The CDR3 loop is CASSSYRGVTEAFF.

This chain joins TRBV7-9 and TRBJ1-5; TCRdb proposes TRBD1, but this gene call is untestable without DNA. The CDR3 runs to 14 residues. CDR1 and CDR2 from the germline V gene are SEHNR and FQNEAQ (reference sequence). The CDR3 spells CASSITGPPQPQHF.

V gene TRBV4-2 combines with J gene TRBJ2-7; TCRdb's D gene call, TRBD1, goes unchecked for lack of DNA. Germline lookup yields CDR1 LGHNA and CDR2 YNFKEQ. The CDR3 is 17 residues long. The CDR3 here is CASSQAARGSLSYEQYF.

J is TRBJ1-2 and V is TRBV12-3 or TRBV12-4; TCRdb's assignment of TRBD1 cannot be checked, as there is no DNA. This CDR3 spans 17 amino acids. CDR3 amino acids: CASSLTINGQENYGYTF.

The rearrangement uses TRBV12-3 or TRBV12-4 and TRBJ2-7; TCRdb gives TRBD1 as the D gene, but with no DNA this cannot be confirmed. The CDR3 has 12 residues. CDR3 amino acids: CASRGQGYEQYF.

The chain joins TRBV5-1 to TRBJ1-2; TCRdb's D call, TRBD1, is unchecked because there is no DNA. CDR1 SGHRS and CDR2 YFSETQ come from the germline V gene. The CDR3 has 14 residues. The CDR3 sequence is CASSPGQDQGGYTF. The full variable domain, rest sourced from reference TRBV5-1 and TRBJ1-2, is KAGVTQTPRYLIKTRGQQVTLSCSPISGHRSVSWYQQTPGQGLQFLFEYFSETQRNKGNFPGRFSGRQFSNSRSEMNVSTLELGDSALYLCASSPGQDQGGYTFGSGTRLTVV.

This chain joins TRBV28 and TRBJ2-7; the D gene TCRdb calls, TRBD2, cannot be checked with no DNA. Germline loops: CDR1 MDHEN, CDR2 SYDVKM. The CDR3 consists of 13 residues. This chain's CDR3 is CASSLSAGGEQYF. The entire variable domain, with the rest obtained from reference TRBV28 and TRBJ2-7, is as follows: DVKVTQSSRYLVKRTGEKVFLECVQDMDHENMFWYRQDPGLGLRLIYFSYDVKMKEKGDIPEGYSVSREKKERFSLILESASTNQTSMYLCASSLSAGGEQYFGPGTRLTVT.

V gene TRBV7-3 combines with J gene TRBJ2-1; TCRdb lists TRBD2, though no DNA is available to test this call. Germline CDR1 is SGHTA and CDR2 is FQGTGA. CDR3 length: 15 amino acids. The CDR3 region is CASSLTSGRVGEQFF.

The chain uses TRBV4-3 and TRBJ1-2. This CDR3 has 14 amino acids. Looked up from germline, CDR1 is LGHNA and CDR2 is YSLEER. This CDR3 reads CASSQDFSNYGYTF.

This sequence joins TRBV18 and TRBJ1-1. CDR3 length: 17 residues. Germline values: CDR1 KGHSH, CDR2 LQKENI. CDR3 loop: CASSPPFKGLGDTEAFF.

The CDR3 is CASSLVDPGLAGPTQYF. The V gene is TRBV7-6, the J gene TRBJ2-5; the TCRdb D gene call, TRBD2, has no DNA to confirm it. This CDR3 comprises 17 residues. Germline V gene data show CDR1 as SGHVS and CDR2 as FNYEAQ.

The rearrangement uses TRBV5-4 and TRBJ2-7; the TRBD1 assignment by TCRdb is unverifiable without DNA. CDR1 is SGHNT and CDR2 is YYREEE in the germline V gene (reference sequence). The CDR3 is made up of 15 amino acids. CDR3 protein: CASTVAQGGSYEQYF.

The CDR3 loop reads CASFPGQGSYGYTF. J is TRBJ1-2 and V is TRBV12-3 or TRBV12-4; with no DNA, the TCRdb D assignment of TRBD1 cannot be verified. This CDR3 region has 14 residues.

This CDR3 reads CSSGVSYNEQFF. The rearrangement uses TRBV20-1 and TRBJ2-1. Germline V gives CDR1 DFQATT, CDR2 SNEGSKA (reference sequence). This CDR3 region has 12 residues.

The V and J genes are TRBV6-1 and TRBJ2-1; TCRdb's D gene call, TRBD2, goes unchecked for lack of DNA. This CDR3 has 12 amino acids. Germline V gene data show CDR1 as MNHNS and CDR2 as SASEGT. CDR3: CASSGTSDEQFF.

CDR3 protein: CASSVEVVNTEAFF. The chain is built from TRBV19 and TRBJ1-1. CDR1 and CDR2 (germline): LNHDA, SQIVND (reference sequence). This CDR3 has 14 amino acids.

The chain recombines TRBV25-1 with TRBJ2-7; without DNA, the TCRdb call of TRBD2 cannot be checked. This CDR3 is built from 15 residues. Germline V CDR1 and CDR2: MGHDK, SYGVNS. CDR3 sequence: CASSGTLAGGPRQYF.

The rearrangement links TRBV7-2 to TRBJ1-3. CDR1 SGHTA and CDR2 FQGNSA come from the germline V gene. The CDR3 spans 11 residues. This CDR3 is CASSQVNTIYF.

The CDR3 loop reads CASSLAGNTGELVF. V gene TRBV5-1 combines with J gene TRBJ2-2. The CDR3 loop spans 14 amino acids. CDR1 and CDR2 from the germline V gene are SGHRS and YFSETQ. The full variable domain, with the rest looked up from reference TRBV5-1 and TRBJ2-2, is KAGVTQTPRYLIKTRGQQVTLSCSPISGHRSVSWYQQTPGQGLQFLFEYFSETQRNKGNFPGRFSGRQFSNSRSEMNVSTLELGDSALYLCASSLAGNTGELVFGEGSRLTVL.

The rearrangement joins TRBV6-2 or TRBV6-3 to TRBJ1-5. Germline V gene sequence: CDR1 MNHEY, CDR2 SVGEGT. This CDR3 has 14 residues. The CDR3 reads CAIQRAGSNQPQHF.

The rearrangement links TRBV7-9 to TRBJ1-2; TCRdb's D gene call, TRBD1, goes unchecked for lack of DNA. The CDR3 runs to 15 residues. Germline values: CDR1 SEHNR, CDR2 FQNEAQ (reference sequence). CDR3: CASSRGQGHNYGYTF.

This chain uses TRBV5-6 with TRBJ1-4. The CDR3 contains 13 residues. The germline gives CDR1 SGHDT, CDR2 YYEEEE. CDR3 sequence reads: CASNTATNEKLFF.

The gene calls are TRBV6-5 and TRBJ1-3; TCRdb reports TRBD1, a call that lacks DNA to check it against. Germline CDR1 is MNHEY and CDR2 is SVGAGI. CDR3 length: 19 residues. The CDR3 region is CASSYSKTGTASSGNTIYF.

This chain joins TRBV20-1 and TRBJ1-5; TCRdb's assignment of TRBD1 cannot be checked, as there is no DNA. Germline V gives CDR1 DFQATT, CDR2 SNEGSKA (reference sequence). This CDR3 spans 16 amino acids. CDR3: CSAHWTVAYSNQPQHF.

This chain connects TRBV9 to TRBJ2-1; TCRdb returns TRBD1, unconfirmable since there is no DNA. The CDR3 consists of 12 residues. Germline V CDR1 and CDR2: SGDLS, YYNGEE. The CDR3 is CASSPGNNEQFF.

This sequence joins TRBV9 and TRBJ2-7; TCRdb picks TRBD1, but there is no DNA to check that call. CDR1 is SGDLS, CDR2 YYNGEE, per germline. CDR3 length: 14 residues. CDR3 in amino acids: CASSGGLGPYEQYF.